Each of the 30 T cell receptor beta chains below was sequenced from the same sample in a study of cytomegalovirus exposure and HLA in healthy donors. The PCR employed 60 Vbeta primers together with 13 Jbeta primers. The repertoire was sequenced with immunoSEQ multiplex PCR; TCRdb's copy has only in-frame clones and lacks some. The table shows about 130,000 clones, with 55% to 75% occurring only once. Sequencing was done on a sample of PBMCs. The receptors shown here come from a human donor in good health.

The chain recombines TRBV7-9 with TRBJ2-7; D is perhaps TRBD2 (6 bases). The CDR3 covers 17 residues. The germline gives CDR1 SEHNR, CDR2 FQNEAQ (reference sequence). The V and J ends lost 5 bases and 0 bases respectively, with 20 bases between them. CDR3 loop: CASSTPKRGGGSYEQYF. In DNA, the CDR3 is TGTGCCAGCAGCACCCCAAAGAGGGGAGGCGGCTCCTACGAGCAGTACTTC.

The chain carries TRBV12-5 and TRBJ2-1; 12 nucleotides align to TRBD1. The V gene's germline CDR1 is LGHNT and CDR2 FRNRAP. Trimming took 0 bases from V and 15 from J; bases not matched to a gene: 6. The CDR3 spans 14 residues. CDR3 sequence: CASGLVLGQGAVFF. The CDR3 nucleotides are TGTGCTAGTGGTTTGGTACTGGGACAGGGGGCGGTGTTCTTC.

This rearrangement joins TRBV7-2 to TRBJ1-2, with D perhaps TRBD1 (5 bases). Germline CDR1 is SGHTA and CDR2 is FQGNSA. V lost 5 bases, J lost 7 bases, and 14 bases lay in between. The CDR3 extends over 13 amino acids. The CDR3 DNA reads TGTGCCAGCAGCCGAGCTACCAGGGTTGGCTACACCTTC. Translation gives CASSRATRVGYTF.

The rearrangement joins TRBV7-2 to TRBJ2-5, with D perhaps matching TRBD2 (7 bases). Germline CDR1 and CDR2: SGHTA and FQGNSA. This CDR3 has 13 amino acids. The V and J ends lost 5 bases and 5 bases respectively, with 12 bases between them. CDR3 residues: CASSAEGGETQYF. The CDR3 DNA reads as TGTGCCAGCAGCGCCGAGGGGGGGGAGACCCAGTACTTC.

This clone was recorded once. The V call is TRBV7-8, the J call TRBJ2-2, with TRBD1 matching over 8 bases. The V segment lost 6 bases and the J segment 6 bases; nucleotides outside the gene matches: 9. The CDR3 is 15 amino acids. Germline CDR1 reads SGHVS; CDR2 reads FQNEAQ. CDR3 nucleotides: TGTGCCAGCAGATTGACAGGGGTTTCCCCCGGGGAGCTGTTTTTT. Amino acid sequence: CASRLTGVSPGELFF. Filled out from reference TRBV7-8 and TRBJ2-2, the complete variable domain reads GAGVSQSPRYKVAKRGQDVALRCDPISGHVSLFWYQQALGQGPEFLTYFQNEAQLDKSGLPSDRFFAERPEGSVSTLKIQRTQQEDSAVYLCASRLTGVSPGELFFGEGSRLTVL.

The chain couples TRBV23-1 to TRBJ2-2; the D gene is possibly TRBD2 (5 bases). TRBV23-1 falls under the ORF class, with uncertain function. The V gene lost 4 bases and the J gene lost 4 bases, with 19 bases spanning the gap. CDR3 length equals 17 residues. CDR3: CASSPPRELSPTGELFF. CDR3 coding DNA: TGCGCCAGCAGTCCCCCGAGGGAGCTTAGTCCCACCGGGGAGCTGTTTTTT.

The rearrangement uses TRBV27 and TRBJ1-3, with D perhaps matching TRBD1 (6 bases). Germline CDR1 and CDR2: MNHEY and SMNVEV (reference sequence). CDR3 length: 15 residues. The V end was cut by 5 bases, the J end by 0 bases, with 11 bases between. The CDR3 spells CASSETGTSGNTIYF. CDR3 nucleotides: TGTGCCAGCAGTGAGACAGGAACCTCTGGAAACACCATATATTTT.

The chain joins TRBV7-2 to TRBJ1-1; tentatively, D is TRBD1 (5 bases). Germline V CDR1 and CDR2: SGHTA, FQGNSA. CDR3 length equals 15 residues. Trimming shortened V by 5 bases and J by 3 bases, and 16 bases separated the two germline ends. CDR3 nucleotides: TGTGCCAGCAGCCCCCGGGGGATGAGGGACACTGAAGCTTTCTTT. It yields the protein CASSPRGMRDTEAFF.

The chain uses TRBV23-1 and TRBJ2-7; possible D gene TRBD1, 5 bases. TRBV23-1 is an ORF, with its function uncertain. V was pared by 8 bases and J by 3 bases, with 17 bases between. This CDR3 has 14 amino acids. CDR3 nucleotide sequence: TGCGCCAGCGGGTGGGCAGGGCCCCACTACGAGCAGTACTTC. Amino acid sequence: CASGWAGPHYEQYF.

The V gene is TRBV7-3, the J gene TRBJ1-2, with 8 bases identical to TRBD1. The V segment lost 5 bases and the J segment 4 bases; nucleotides outside the gene matches: 6. The CDR3 runs 14 residues. The V gene's germline CDR1 is SGHTA and CDR2 FQGTGA. The CDR3 region has the DNA TGTGCCAGCAGCCGACAGGGGACGGGCTATGGCTACACCTTC. Translated: CASSRQGTGYGYTF. Full variable domain (remainder filled in from reference TRBV7-3 and TRBJ1-2): GAGVSQTPSNKVTEKGKYVELRCDPISGHTALYWYRQSLGQGPEFLIYFQGTGAADDSGLPNDRFFAVRPEGSVSTLKIQRTERGDSAVYLCASSRQGTGYGYTFGSGTRLTVV.

This chain links TRBV9 with TRBJ2-5; weak D call: TRBD1 (6 bases). Germline V lookup: CDR1 SGDLS, CDR2 YYNGEE. Trimming took 2 bases from V and 5 from J, leaving 13 bases between them. The CDR3 has 14 amino acids. The CDR3 nucleotides are TGTGCCAGCAGCGTGGGACATCAGTCGGAGACCCAGTACTTC. This sequence encodes CASSVGHQSETQYF.

The chain combines TRBV6-4 with TRBJ2-3, with 7 bases identical to TRBD2. Germline CDR1 is MRHNA and CDR2 is SNTAGT. The junction had 5 bases not matched to a gene; V was cut back by 0 bases and J by 2 bases. This CDR3 spans 16 amino acids. The chain's CDR3 is CASSDSGEGPTDTQYF. CDR3 coding DNA: TGTGCCAGCAGTGACTCGGGGGAGGGCCCCACAGATACGCAGTATTTT.

This clone has a handful of counts. The chain recombines TRBV28 with TRBJ2-2, with 11 bases matching TRBD1. V trimming: 5 bases; J trimming: 4 bases; junction bases outside the gene matches: 0. The CDR3 has 14 amino acids. Germline values: CDR1 MDHEN, CDR2 SYDVKM. CDR3 DNA: TGTGCCAGCAGTGGGACAGGGGGCACCGGGGAGCTGTTTTTT. Encoded protein: CASSGTGGTGELFF.

The chain uses TRBV28 and TRBJ2-1, with D perhaps matching TRBD2 (6 bases). Germline V gene data show CDR1 as MDHEN and CDR2 as SYDVKM. With 1 base removed from V and 8 bases from J, the gap between germline ends came to 12 bases. The CDR3 is 14 residues long. This CDR3 is CASSLSISGDEQFF. The CDR3, as DNA: TGTGCCAGCAGTTTATCTATTAGCGGCGATGAGCAGTTCTTC. Supplemented by reference TRBV28 and TRBJ2-1, the full variable domain reads DVKVTQSSRYLVKRTGEKVFLECVQDMDHENMFWYRQDPGLGLRLIYFSYDVKMKEKGDIPEGYSVSREKKERFSLILESASTNQTSMYLCASSLSISGDEQFFGPGTRLTVL.

This rearrangement joins TRBV5-8 to TRBJ1-2; D gene ambiguous. Germline V gives CDR1 SGHTS, CDR2 YDEGEE. Trimming took 9 bases from V and 1 from J, leaving 10 bases between them. There are 12 residues in the CDR3. This CDR3 is CANRTVNYGYTF. The CDR3 nucleotides are TGTGCCAACCGTACAGTTAACTATGGCTACACCTTC.

This clone showed up just a few times. The rearrangement joins TRBV9 to TRBJ1-2; D ambiguous. V gave up 0 bases and J gave up 4 bases, with 10 bases separating them. Germline CDR1 is SGDLS and CDR2 is YYNGEE. This CDR3 contains 14 residues. The CDR3 region is CASSVGGAPYGYTF. The CDR3 DNA follows: TGTGCCAGCAGCGTAGGGGGAGCCCCCTATGGCTACACCTTC.

The V and J genes are TRBV5-4 and TRBJ2-2; D is uncertain. The CDR3 is 15 residues long. Trimming pared 0 bases from V and 1 base from J, leaving 7 bases between. CDR1 and CDR2 from the germline V gene are SGHNT and YYREEE (reference sequence). This chain's CDR3 is CASSLGHRNTGELFF. CDR3 DNA sequence: TGTGCCAGCAGCTTGGGACACAGGAACACCGGGGAGCTGTTTTTT.

This chain uses TRBV18 with TRBJ1-5; 7 nucleotides line up with TRBD1. The CDR3 sequence is 15 residues long. V was pared by 1 base and J by 6 bases, with 6 bases of the junction left unmatched. Germline assignment: CDR1 KGHSH and CDR2 LQKENI. The CDR3 sequence: CASSPQKGGGQPQHF. The CDR3 region has the DNA TGTGCCAGCTCACCACAAAAAGGGGGCGGTCAGCCCCAGCATTTT. Using reference TRBV18 and TRBJ1-5 for the parts outside the CDR3, the full variable domain is NAGVMQNPRHLVRRRGQEARLRCSPMKGHSHVYWYRQLPEEGLKFMVYLQKENIIDESGMPKERFSAEFPKEGPSILRIQQVVRGDSAAYFCASSPQKGGGQPQHFGDGTRLSIL.

The chain employs TRBV28 and TRBJ2-7, with 12 bases matching TRBD2. Germline V lookup: CDR1 MDHEN, CDR2 SYDVKM. The ends lost 1 base at V and 5 bases at J; junction bases unmatched: 6. The CDR3 runs to 16 residues. DNA of the CDR3: TGTGCCAGCAGTTTATCCCGGACTAGCGGGAAGAACGAGCAGTACTTC. This gives the protein CASSLSRTSGKNEQYF.

The rearrangement links TRBV27 to TRBJ2-5; tentative D call: TRBD1 (6 bases). The germline CDR1 and CDR2 sequences are MNHEY and SMNVEV (reference sequence). CDR3 size: 17 residues. The germline V and J ends were trimmed by 4 bases and 7 bases, with 25 bases remaining between them. This CDR3 is CASSWNGQSRGSATQYF. The CDR3 DNA is TGTGCCAGCAGTTGGAACGGTCAATCTAGGGGGAGCGCGACCCAGTACTTC.

This clone was recorded once. The chain uses TRBV4-2 and TRBJ2-7; 9 nucleotides line up with TRBD2. V shed 3 bases and J 5 bases; nucleotides not matched to a gene: 8. Germline CDR1 LGHNA, CDR2 YNFKEQ. This CDR3 region has 15 residues. The chain's CDR3 is CASSHSSGVGHEQYF. The CDR3 coding sequence is TGTGCCAGCAGCCATTCTAGCGGGGTAGGACACGAGCAGTACTTC.

This clone was observed once. The chain recombines TRBV7-2 with TRBJ1-3, with 10 bases aligning to TRBD1. Unmatched junction bases numbered 9, after V lost 5 bases and J lost 2 bases. This CDR3 spans 17 amino acids. Germline CDR1 reads SGHTA; CDR2 reads FQGNSA. The CDR3 sequence is CASSPESTGGTGNTIYF. CDR3 coding DNA: TGTGCCAGCAGCCCCGAATCGACAGGGGGCACTGGAAACACCATATATTTT.

The chain joins TRBV7-8 to TRBJ1-1; TRBD1 agrees at 8 bases. In germline, CDR1 is SGHVS, CDR2 FQNEAQ. Unmatched junction bases numbered 3, after V lost 2 bases and J lost 4 bases. This CDR3 spans 14 amino acids. The chain's CDR3 is CASSLSTGVTEAFF. DNA for the CDR3: TGTGCCAGCAGCTTATCGACAGGGGTCACTGAAGCTTTCTTT.

This chain links TRBV28 with TRBJ1-5, with 8 bases fitting TRBD1. CDR3 length: 16 amino acids. With 3 bases clipped from V and 2 bases from J, the junction kept 6 bases outside the gene matches. The germline CDR1 and CDR2 sequences are MDHEN and SYDVKM. CDR3 protein: CASSFGWTGRNQPQHF. The CDR3, as DNA: TGTGCCAGCAGTTTCGGTTGGACAGGGCGCAATCAGCCCCAGCATTTT.

This clone was picked up one time. This chain uses TRBV6-1 with TRBJ2-5; 7 bases fit TRBD1. There are 15 residues in the CDR3. Germline CDR1 is MNHNS and CDR2 is SASEGT. V trimming: 0 bases; J trimming: 3 bases; junction bases outside the gene matches: 4. DNA of the CDR3: TGTGCCAGCAGTGAAGCGCCTGGGACAGAAGAGACCCAGTACTTC. This encodes CASSEAPGTEETQYF.

The chain is built from TRBV20-1 and TRBJ1-1, with D unclear. The V gene's germline CDR1 is DFQATT and CDR2 SNEGSKA (reference sequence). The CDR3 totals 11 residues. Trimming took off 1 base at V and 6 bases at J, with 6 bases between the two ends. This chain's CDR3 is CSARGVAEAFF. For the CDR3, the DNA is TGCAGTGCTAGAGGAGTAGCTGAAGCTTTCTTT.

In its sample, this clone was seen a few times. The chain combines TRBV28 with TRBJ2-2; D may be TRBD1 (6 bases). This CDR3 comprises 15 residues. Germline V gene sequence: CDR1 MDHEN, CDR2 SYDVKM. The V gene lost 3 bases and the J gene lost 5 bases, with 13 bases spanning the gap. The CDR3 protein is CASSLLGQLTGELFF. CDR3 nucleotide sequence: TGTGCCAGCAGTTTGTTAGGACAGTTGACCGGGGAGCTGTTTTTT.

The chain employs TRBV11-2 and TRBJ1-1; 10 bases are shared with TRBD1. J lost 2 bases, V lost 4 bases, and 4 bases had no gene match. The CDR3 has 15 residues. CDR1 is SGHAT, CDR2 FQNNGV, per germline. CDR3 in amino acids: CASSSWTGGNTEAFF. The CDR3 DNA sequence: TGTGCCAGCAGCTCGTGGACAGGGGGTAACACTGAAGCTTTCTTT. The full variable domain, rest sourced from reference TRBV11-2 and TRBJ1-1, is EAGVAQSPRYKIIEKRQSVAFWCNPISGHATLYWYQQILGQGPKLLIQFQNNGVVDDSQLPKDRFSAERLKGVDSTLKIQPAKLEDSAVYLCASSSWTGGNTEAFFGQGTRLTVV.

The rearrangement uses TRBV6-6 and TRBJ2-7; D not certain. The V gene's germline CDR1 is MNHNY and CDR2 SVGAGI (reference sequence). Trimming cost V 5 bases and J 3 bases, with 5 bases left between them. The CDR3 totals 11 residues. The chain's CDR3 is CASSGHYEQYF. CDR3 sequence (DNA): TGTGCCAGCAGTGGGCACTACGAGCAGTACTTC.

The gene calls are TRBV7-2 and TRBJ2-1, with 9 bases aligning to TRBD2. The CDR3 is made up of 17 amino acids. Unmatched junction bases numbered 5, after V lost 2 bases and J lost 0 bases. Germline V gene lookup returns CDR1 SGHTA and CDR2 FQGNSA. The CDR3 loop reads CASSLIAGARSYNEQFF. DNA of the CDR3: TGTGCCAGCAGCTTAATAGCGGGAGCACGCTCCTACAATGAGCAGTTCTTC. The full variable domain, its missing parts supplied by reference TRBV7-2 and TRBJ2-1, is GAGVSQSPSNKVTEKGKDVELRCDPISGHTALYWYRQSLGQGLEFLIYFQGNSAPDKSGLPSDRFSAERTGGSVSTLTIQRTQQEDSAVYLCASSLIAGARSYNEQFFGPGTRLTVL.